One and the same sample provided the 3 T cell receptor beta chains below, sequenced in a study of T cell changes during pregnancy in multiple sclerosis. Clones were read by immunoSEQ multiplex PCR, and TCRdb kept only the in-frame ones, dropping some. Of tens of thousands of clones in the sample, around 94% were seen once. Specimen: peripheral blood, collected in the third trimester of pregnancy. These receptors originate from a female donor with multiple sclerosis, enrolled in a pregnancy study.

V is TRBV7-2 and J is TRBJ2-3; 8 bases align to TRBD2. Per germline, CDR1 SGHTA and CDR2 FQGNSA. The CDR3 consists of 15 residues. The junction had 8 bases not matched to a gene; V was cut back by 4 bases and J by 5 bases. CDR3 in amino acids: CASSSSGSSRDTQYF. The DNA of the CDR3 is TGTGCCAGCAGCTCAAGCGGGAGTAGTCGAGATACGCAGTATTTT.

This chain uses TRBV7-6 with TRBJ1-6; the D is unclear. The germline CDR1 and CDR2 sequences are SGHVS and FNYEAQ. CDR3 length: 16 residues. V shed 2 bases and J shed 9 bases, with 17 bases lying between them. The CDR3 coding sequence is TGTGCCAGCAGCTTAATGGGATCCTATGCGGGTTCACCCCTCCACTTT. Its protein is CASSLMGSYAGSPLHF.

The genes are TRBV19 and TRBJ1-1; a weak D match, TRBD1 (5 bases). The germline V gene has CDR1 LNHDA and CDR2 SQIVND (reference sequence). This CDR3 has 15 residues. V was clipped by 1 base and J by 0 bases, with 9 bases between them. CDR3 sequence reads: CASSIGPGLNTEAFF. The CDR3 nucleotides are TGTGCCAGTAGTATAGGCCCAGGGTTGAACACTGAAGCTTTCTTT. The full variable domain, rest sourced from reference TRBV19 and TRBJ1-1, is DGGITQSPKYLFRKEGQNVTLSCEQNLNHDAMYWYRQDPGQGLRLIYYSQIVNDFQKGDIAEGYSVSREKKESFPLTVTSAQKNPTAFYLCASSIGPGLNTEAFFGQGTRLTVV.